These 28 T cell receptor beta chains were sequenced from one sample in a study of T cells in severe cutaneous drug reactions. Bulk and single-cell libraries used iRepertoire multiplex PCR with TCR subtype-specific primers. From its re-call of the multiplex PCR reads, TCRdb lists each CDR3 protein once, without DNA. The ten top clones account for roughly 7.7%, within a sample of tens of thousands of distinct CDR3 sequences. The donors had carbamazepine-induced Stevens-Johnson syndrome or toxic epidermal necrolysis. Sequenced sample: PBMCs. The receptors were sampled from a human donor with toxic epidermal necrolysis, a severe cutaneous drug reaction.

V and J are TRBV20-1 and TRBJ2-2; the D gene TCRdb calls, TRBD1, cannot be checked with no DNA. The CDR3 covers 15 residues. The V gene's germline CDR1 is DFQATT and CDR2 SNEGSKA (reference sequence). The CDR3 reads CSASTGPLQTGELFF.

This rearrangement joins TRBV9 to TRBJ2-1. This CDR3 region has 12 residues. Germline CDR1 is SGDLS and CDR2 is YYNGEE. The CDR3 protein is CASSPSYNEQFF.

The chain recombines TRBV5-1 with TRBJ2-7. The CDR3 is 13 residues long. Germline loops: CDR1 SGHRS, CDR2 YFSETQ. The CDR3 protein is CASSLERFTRQYF.

According to its frequency, this clonotype is medium-sized. V gene TRBV2 combines with J gene TRBJ1-2. The CDR3 runs 13 residues. Germline V gene sequence: CDR1 SNHLY, CDR2 FYNNEI. CDR3 in amino acids: CASSEGRNYGYTF.

The rearrangement links TRBV4-1 to TRBJ2-7; TCRdb outputs TRBD1, but without DNA this stays unchecked. The CDR3 sequence is 14 residues long. The germline V gene encodes CDR1 MGHRA and CDR2 YSYEKL. The CDR3 here is CASSQSQASYEQYF.

The chain is built from TRBV19 and TRBJ1-2; TCRdb selects TRBD1, and the lack of DNA leaves this call unchecked. The germline V gene has CDR1 LNHDA and CDR2 SQIVND (reference sequence). The CDR3 totals 14 residues. The CDR3: CASSNQQGIYGYTF.

V and J are TRBV6-5 and TRBJ1-2. The CDR3 runs 13 residues. Looked up from germline, CDR1 is MNHEY and CDR2 is SVGAGI. This chain's CDR3 is CASSPGFNYGYTF.

The J gene is TRBJ2-3, the V gene TRBV29-1; the D call from TCRdb, TRBD1, cannot be confirmed without DNA. From germline, CDR1 is SQVTM and CDR2 ANQGSEA. This CDR3 contains 11 residues. CDR3 sequence reads: CSVTGTDTQYF.

The gene calls are TRBV20-1 and TRBJ1-1; lacking DNA, the TRBD1 call made by TCRdb goes unchecked. The CDR3 runs to 17 residues. Germline assignment: CDR1 DFQATT and CDR2 SNEGSKA (reference sequence). The CDR3 sequence: CSASLPGQRMLNTEAFF.

The CDR3 sequence: CASSDYLYSNQPQHF. The chain links TRBV2 to TRBJ1-5. Germline V gene sequence: CDR1 SNHLY, CDR2 FYNNEI. The CDR3 totals 15 residues.

V and J are TRBV19 and TRBJ2-1; without DNA, the TCRdb call of TRBD2 cannot be checked. CDR3 length equals 18 residues. Germline V gene lookup returns CDR1 LNHDA and CDR2 SQIVND (reference sequence). The CDR3 loop is CASSILPGLAGAYNEQFF.

This chain connects TRBV7-3 to TRBJ2-3. The CDR3 loop spans 12 amino acids. Germline assignment: CDR1 SGHTA and CDR2 FQGTGA. Here the CDR3 reads CASSSRTDTQYF.

V is TRBV4-3 and J is TRBJ2-3; with no DNA, the TCRdb D assignment of TRBD2 cannot be verified. Germline V gene data show CDR1 as LGHNA and CDR2 as YSLEER. The CDR3 spans 16 residues. The CDR3 sequence is CASSPRASGSTDTQYF.

This clonotype ranks as medium-sized in terms of frequency. The chain links TRBV6-6 to TRBJ1-2; there is no DNA to check the TCRdb D call of TRBD1. This CDR3 spans 15 amino acids. Germline lookup yields CDR1 MNHNY and CDR2 SVGAGI (reference sequence). CDR3 sequence: CASSAGWTEDYGYTF.

The genes are TRBV20-1 and TRBJ2-3. The CDR3 contains 13 residues. Germline V gene lookup returns CDR1 DFQATT and CDR2 SNEGSKA (reference sequence). The CDR3 reads CSARDQVDNTQYF.

The gene calls are TRBV20-1 and TRBJ2-7; the TCRdb call, TRBD2, lacks DNA for checking. Germline V gene data show CDR1 as DFQATT and CDR2 as SNEGSKA (reference sequence). This CDR3 region has 15 residues. CDR3 in amino acids: CSARDHGRAVGEQYF.

This clonotype is labeled medium-sized based on frequency. The J gene is TRBJ1-1, the V gene TRBV30. This CDR3 contains 14 residues. CDR1 and CDR2 (germline): GTSNPN, SVGIG (reference sequence). CDR3 residues: CAWSVMEGRSEAFF.

Frequency places this clonotype as medium-sized. The chain carries TRBV30 and TRBJ2-3. The germline V gene has CDR1 GTSNPN and CDR2 SVGIG (reference sequence). The CDR3 has 12 residues. The CDR3 spells CAWSVPTDTQYF.

According to its frequency, this clonotype is medium-sized (0.01 to 0.1%). V is TRBV2 and J is TRBJ2-3; TCRdb reports TRBD2, a call that lacks DNA to check it against. The CDR3 contains 17 residues. Germline V gene sequence: CDR1 SNHLY, CDR2 FYNNEI. The CDR3 sequence is CASSGVRSGRATDTQYF.

The chain couples TRBV14 to TRBJ2-2; TCRdb's assignment of TRBD1 cannot be checked, as there is no DNA. Germline CDR1 is SGHDN and CDR2 is FVKESK. The CDR3 runs to 17 residues. CDR3: CASSHLDRGINTGELFF.

The CDR3 here is CSARDSVLGYEQYF. The chain uses TRBV20-1 and TRBJ2-7. The CDR3 contains 14 residues. Germline V CDR1 and CDR2: DFQATT, SNEGSKA (reference sequence).

The V and J genes are TRBV6-2 or TRBV6-3 and TRBJ2-5. This CDR3 spans 17 amino acids. Germline CDR1 reads MNHEY; CDR2 reads SVGEGT. The CDR3 here is CASSYSIFGEGQETQYF.

The gene calls are TRBV19 and TRBJ2-7; TCRdb outputs TRBD2, but without DNA this stays unchecked. CDR3 length: 15 amino acids. From germline, CDR1 is LNHDA and CDR2 SQIVND (reference sequence). This CDR3 is CASSIDGGRASEQYF.

This rearrangement joins TRBV3-1 to TRBJ2-7; TCRdb picks TRBD1, but there is no DNA to check that call. This CDR3 has 15 residues. Germline CDR1 and CDR2: LGHDT and YNNKEL (reference sequence). The CDR3 region is CASSQAPGLTYEQYF.

The rearrangement joins TRBV12-3 or TRBV12-4 to TRBJ1-2; TCRdb designates TRBD1, a call that cannot be tested without DNA. The CDR3 is 15 amino acids. CDR3 sequence reads: CASSLRQEHYYGYTF.

The chain has TRBV6-2 or TRBV6-3 and TRBJ2-7; the D call from TCRdb, TRBD1, cannot be confirmed without DNA. Germline lookup yields CDR1 MNHEY and CDR2 SVGEGT. This CDR3 contains 15 residues. Here the CDR3 reads CASSQRQGVSYEQYF.

The V and J genes are TRBV6-5 and TRBJ1-5. Looked up from germline, CDR1 is MNHEY and CDR2 is SVGAGI. There are 14 residues in the CDR3. CDR3 loop: CASSYSPSNQPQHF.

CDR3 loop: CASTVPGQARQPQHF. The gene calls are TRBV19 and TRBJ1-5; TCRdb outputs TRBD1, but without DNA this stays unchecked. The CDR3 is 15 residues long. Germline V CDR1 and CDR2: LNHDA, SQIVND (reference sequence).